This T cell receptor (beta chain) comes out of a study of T cell responses to AZD1222 COVID-19 vaccine. Comment on this clone: The antigen is unknown.

Sequencing was performed with immunoSEQ multiplex PCR; in TCRdb, only in-frame clones are kept and a portion is missing. This sample has roughly 180,000 clones, with about 93% found just once. The study, taken as a whole, reports: Clonal diversity was possibly underestimated, and white British individuals and females predominated among donors.

The CDR3 is 18 amino acids. CDR1 SGHVS and CDR2 FQNEAQ come from the germline V gene. The V segment lost 1 base and the J segment 6 bases; nucleotides outside the gene matches: 16. The TCR originated in an adult who received the MenACWY meningococcal vaccine as a control. The chain has TRBV7-8 and TRBJ1-1, with 8 positions matching TRBD1. Source: peripheral blood, taken 28 days after the second dose of the MenACWY control vaccine. Here the CDR3 reads CASSLVSRTGNARAEAFF. The CDR3 DNA sequence: TGTGCCAGCAGCTTAGTCTCCCGGACAGGGAATGCGAGGGCTGAAGCTTTCTTT.